These T cell receptor beta chains were read from a single sample in a study of cytomegalovirus exposure and HLA in healthy donors. Repertoires were generated with immunoSEQ multiplex PCR, while TCRdb's copy carries only in-frame clones and drops some. Among about 190,000 clones listed, around 67% were seen once. Source material: PBMCs. The receptors derive from a woman aged 30 to 39 in good health and CMV-seropositive. The CDR3 runs from the conserved cysteine through the conserved F or W. The order of the fields is clone size, V gene, D gene, J gene, CDR3 protein, CDR3 DNA. A D gene is named only where the DNA matches it firmly. Clone sizes are given selectively: once, few, many, or a class where the clone is expanded.

NA	TRBV18	TRBD1	TRBJ2-1	CASSPSGTGYNEQFF	TGTGCCAGCTCACCTTCCGGGACAGGGTACAATGAGCAGTTCTTC
NA	TRBV6-5	NA	TRBJ1-1	CASSSERRGAFF	TGTGCCAGCAGTTCGGAGAGGAGGGGAGCTTTCTTT
NA	TRBV10-1	TRBD2	TRBJ2-7	CASSESLAGGYEQYF	TGCGCCAGCAGTGAGTCACTAGCGGGAGGTTACGAGCAGTACTTC
NA	TRBV27	TRBD2	TRBJ2-5	CASSLTLAGGQETQYF	TGTGCCAGCAGTTTAACTCTAGCGGGAGGACAAGAGACCCAGTACTTC
NA	TRBV7-2	TRBD1	TRBJ1-1	CASSWGTGGNTEAFF	TGTGCCAGCAGCTGGGGGACAGGAGGGAACACTGAAGCTTTCTTT
NA	TRBV7-9	NA	TRBJ1-2	CSSSLENGGTSDGYTF	TGTTCCAGCAGCTTAGAGAACGGAGGTACTAGCGATGGCTACACCTTC
NA	TRBV11-2	NA	TRBJ2-3	CASSREGSPVSTDTQYF	TGTGCCAGCAGCCGAGAAGGGAGCCCCGTTAGCACAGATACGCAGTATTTT
NA	TRBV12-5	NA	TRBJ1-2	CASGLEAGTNYGYTF	TGTGCTAGTGGTTTGGAGGCAGGAACTAACTATGGCTACACCTTC
NA	TRBV15	TRBD2	TRBJ2-7	CATSSEDFRGGPSYEQYF	TGTGCCACCAGCAGTGAAGATTTTCGGGGAGGGCCAAGCTACGAGCAGTACTTC
NA	TRBV28	NA	TRBJ1-5	CASSLNTQPQHF	TGTGCCAGCAGTCTTAACACCCAGCCCCAGCATTTT
few	TRBV28	NA	TRBJ2-3	CASGVGTFTDTQYF	TGTGCCAGCGGCGTCGGGACTTTCACAGATACGCAGTATTTT